Below, one TCR beta chain is given with its context. The entry originates in a study of blood T cell repertoires in COVID-19. Study as a whole: Italy, Spain and the United States were the sources of the convalescent and acute COVID-19 samples.

In the source study's methods: Amplification from reference gene primers served as the basis for estimated nucleated cell counts. The data were produced by immunoSEQ multiplex PCR, yet TCRdb's version contains in-frame clones alone and is incomplete. The V and J calls and clone size are taken from that table; D and trimming were inferred from the DNA. Of approximately 240,000 clones listed, about nine tenths were seen once; the top ten hold roughly 3.3%. Germline V gene data show CDR1 as SGHTA and CDR2 as FQGNSA. V was pared by 2 bases and J by 4 bases, with 8 bases between. This CDR3 region has 13 residues.

The V call is TRBV7-2, the J call TRBJ2-5; D ambiguous. The TCR was taken from a woman aged 45 to 65 in a cohort exposed to, infected with or recovered from COVID-19 (not recorded which). Specimen: PBMCs or T cells enriched from blood (not recorded which). The DNA for the CDR3 is TGTGCCAGCAGCTTAACTCCCCGAGAGACCCAGTACTTC. As protein: CASSLTPRETQYF.